The 22 T cell receptor beta chains given below trace back to one sample, sequenced in a study of shared clonotypes between healthy human individuals. The data were produced by immunoSEQ multiplex PCR, yet TCRdb's version contains in-frame clones alone and is incomplete. This repertoire shows millions of clones, 85% to 95% found once; its top ten account for about 1.1%. Selected positively for CCR7 and CD45RO-negative, naive CD8 cells excluded terminally differentiated effector memory CD45RA+ cells. Sequencing was done on a sample of naive CD8+ T cells sorted from blood. The source of these receptors is a man between 18 and 29 years old in good health.

This clone was seen once. The chain employs TRBV4-3 and TRBJ2-7; 8 positions agree with TRBD1. V was pared by 3 bases and J by 5 bases, with 12 bases of the junction left unmatched. Germline CDR1 reads LGHNA; CDR2 reads YSLEER. This CDR3 contains 16 residues. CDR3 sequence: CASSHRATGGADEQYF. CDR3 bases: TGCGCCAGCAGCCATAGGGCCACAGGGGGAGCGGACGAGCAGTACTTC.

V is TRBV5-1 and J is TRBJ1-3; D gene unclear. Per the germline V gene, CDR1 is SGHRS and CDR2 is YFSETQ. With 2 bases removed from V and 0 bases from J, the gap between germline ends came to 15 bases. The CDR3 has 17 amino acids. For the CDR3, the DNA is TGCGCCAGCAGCTTTAAGGGATCAAGGAGCTCTGGAAACACCATATATTTT. Its protein is CASSFKGSRSSGNTIYF.

The count of this clone is one. The gene calls are TRBV5-4 and TRBJ2-3; D is perhaps TRBD2 (5 bases). This CDR3 is built from 17 residues. Trimming removed 1 base at V and 0 bases at J, with 15 bases between. Germline V gives CDR1 SGHNT, CDR2 YYREEE (reference sequence). The CDR3 here is CASSLFSVQTSTDTQYF. CDR3 DNA sequence: TGTGCCAGCAGCTTGTTTAGCGTACAGACTAGCACAGATACGCAGTATTTT.

The V and J genes are TRBV30 and TRBJ1-3; possibly TRBD1 for D (5 bases). From germline, CDR1 is GTSNPN and CDR2 SVGIG (reference sequence). CDR3 size: 13 residues. V was trimmed by 2 bases and J by 2 bases, leaving 7 bases between them. The CDR3 reads CAWSKGTGNTIYF. DNA of the CDR3: TGTGCCTGGAGTAAGGGGACTGGAAACACCATATATTTT.

V usage is TRBV18 and J usage is TRBJ2-7; possibly TRBD1 or TRBD2 for D (5 bases each). Germline V gives CDR1 KGHSH, CDR2 LQKENI. The CDR3 loop spans 14 amino acids. V lost 3 bases, J lost 8 bases, and 17 bases lay in between. The CDR3 nucleotides read TGTGCCAGCTCACCGCGCAGGGAAAGCGGCAAGCAGTACTTC. It codes for CASSPRRESGKQYF.

This clone was seen once. This chain links TRBV4-1 with TRBJ2-2; possible D gene TRBD1, 5 bases. V was cut by 0 bases and J by 4 bases, with 15 bases left in between. This CDR3 is 17 amino acids long. Germline V gene lookup returns CDR1 MGHRA and CDR2 YSYEKL. CDR3 sequence: CASSQDWGRLSTGELFF. CDR3 in DNA: TGCGCCAGCAGCCAAGATTGGGGCCGGCTATCCACCGGGGAGCTGTTTTTT.

This chain connects TRBV6-1 to TRBJ1-2; D is uncertain. This CDR3 region has 14 residues. V lost 6 bases and J 8 bases, leaving 19 bases between the germline ends. Germline-derived CDR1 and CDR2 are MNHNS and SASEGT. The CDR3 region is CASRVKQPPGGYTF. The CDR3 DNA reads TGTGCCAGCAGGGTAAAGCAGCCTCCTGGAGGCTACACCTTC.

The chain carries TRBV19 and TRBJ1-1; D may be TRBD1 (6 bases). Trimming shortened V by 1 base and J by 0 bases, and 9 bases separated the two germline ends. Per germline, CDR1 LNHDA and CDR2 SQIVND (reference sequence). The CDR3 sequence is 15 residues long. The CDR3 DNA follows: TGTGCCAGTAGTATAGGGAGGGACATGAACACTGAAGCTTTCTTT. Protein sequence: CASSIGRDMNTEAFF. Variable domain in full (rest from reference TRBV19 and TRBJ1-1): DGGITQSPKYLFRKEGQNVTLSCEQNLNHDAMYWYRQDPGQGLRLIYYSQIVNDFQKGDIAEGYSVSREKKESFPLTVTSAQKNPTAFYLCASSIGRDMNTEAFFGQGTRLTVV.

The rearrangement links TRBV27 to TRBJ1-2; 8 positions agree with TRBD1. CDR1 and CDR2 from the germline V gene are MNHEY and SMNVEV (reference sequence). With 5 bases clipped from V and 6 bases from J, the junction kept 8 bases outside the gene matches. This CDR3 spans 14 amino acids. CDR3 amino acids: CASSPGQGIDGYTF. CDR3 bases: TGTGCCAGCAGTCCTGGACAGGGAATAGATGGCTACACCTTC.

Note on this clone: Within the sample, other DNA sequences also encode this same CDR3. The genes are TRBV5-8 and TRBJ2-3; possibly TRBD2 for D (6 bases). The germline CDR1 and CDR2 sequences are SGHTS and YDEGEE. The CDR3 is made up of 16 amino acids. Trimming left V 0 bases short and J 1 base short, with 12 bases between. CDR3 loop: CASSLVAGGGTDTQYF. CDR3 bases: TGTGCCAGCAGCTTGGTGGCCGGAGGGGGCACAGATACGCAGTATTTT.

This clone was found once. The genes are TRBV12-5 and TRBJ2-3; no reliable D call. This CDR3 spans 16 amino acids. V gave up 0 bases and J gave up 0 bases, with 10 bases separating them. Germline loops: CDR1 LGHNT, CDR2 FRNRAP. CDR3 nucleotide sequence: TGTGCTAGTGGTTTGGTAGTTAGCAGTAGCACAGATACGCAGTATTTT. This translates into CASGLVVSSSTDTQYF.

Remarks on this clone: In the same sample, other DNA sequences code for this CDR3. The chain employs TRBV9 and TRBJ2-2; D not certain. This CDR3 contains 13 residues. Trimming removed 5 bases from V and 0 bases from J, with 5 bases in between. Germline V lookup: CDR1 SGDLS, CDR2 YYNGEE. CDR3 region: CASSEPNTGELFF. CDR3 DNA: TGTGCCAGCAGTGAACCGAACACCGGGGAGCTGTTTTTT.

J is TRBJ2-1 and V is TRBV27, with D perhaps TRBD1 or TRBD2 (5 bases each). Germline lookup yields CDR1 MNHEY and CDR2 SMNVEV (reference sequence). V was pared by 2 bases and J by 6 bases, with 17 bases between. The CDR3 has 16 amino acids. The CDR3 sequence: CASSLEGPIGINEQFF. The CDR3 region has the DNA TGTGCCAGCAGTTTAGAGGGGCCCATCGGGATCAATGAGCAGTTCTTC.

This clone was seen a single time. This rearrangement joins TRBV1 to TRBJ2-3; TRBD2 is the table's D call and was not checked against the DNA. TRBV1 is described as a pseudogene. CDR3 size: 17 residues. This chain's CDR3 is CTSSQASTSGPTDTQYF. CDR3 coding DNA: TGCACCAGCAGCCAAGCCTCGACTAGCGGGCCCACAGATACGCAGTATTTT.

The CDR3 region has the DNA TGTGCCAGCCTAGGAGGGGCCTACGAGCAGTACTTC. Translating it yields CASLGGAYEQYF. This chain uses TRBV6-1 with TRBJ2-7; the D gene is possibly TRBD2 (6 bases). The CDR3 sequence is 12 residues long. Germline V gene data show CDR1 as MNHNS and CDR2 as SASEGT. The ends were cut back, 8 bases at V and 2 bases at J, with 10 bases in the middle.

The chain is built from TRBV6-5 and TRBJ1-1; D not resolved. V lost 1 base, J lost 3 bases, and 6 bases lay in between. The CDR3 has 13 amino acids. From germline, CDR1 is MNHEY and CDR2 SVGAGI. CDR3 sequence reads: CASSYFWDTEAFF. CDR3 nucleotide sequence: TGTGCCAGCAGTTACTTCTGGGACACTGAAGCTTTCTTT.

The chain recombines TRBV5-4 with TRBJ1-1; D not certain. Trimming stripped 1 base from V and 2 bases from J, with 9 bases between. Germline CDR1 is SGHNT and CDR2 is YYREEE (reference sequence). This CDR3 spans 14 amino acids. This chain's CDR3 is CASSLSNDNTEAFF. For the CDR3, the DNA is TGTGCCAGCAGCTTGAGTAACGACAACACTGAAGCTTTCTTT.

The chain joins TRBV4-3 to TRBJ1-1; D not resolved. The germline gives CDR1 LGHNA, CDR2 YSLEER. The CDR3 is 14 residues long. Trimming pared 5 bases from V and 5 bases from J, leaving 15 bases between. Here the CDR3 DNA reads TGCGCCAGCAGCTACGGCCCCGGTGGGACTGAAGCTTTCTTT. Protein: CASSYGPGGTEAFF.

This rearrangement joins TRBV4-3 to TRBJ2-5; D call uncertain. The V gene lost 1 base and the J gene lost 5 bases, with 11 bases spanning the gap. CDR3 length: 14 amino acids. Germline V gene data show CDR1 as LGHNA and CDR2 as YSLEER. CDR3 bases: TGCGCCAGCAGCCAAGGGTTAGGGTTTGAGACCCAGTACTTC. It is translated as CASSQGLGFETQYF.

CDR3 sequence (DNA): TGTGCCACCTCCCATGGGGAAGAGACCCAGTACTTC. This codes for CATSHGEETQYF. The chain uses TRBV10-3 and TRBJ2-5; D ambiguous. CDR1 and CDR2 from the germline V gene are ENHRY and SYGVKD. The CDR3 spans 12 residues. Trimming stripped 10 bases from V and 3 bases from J, with 12 bases between.

J is TRBJ2-5 and V is TRBV7-2; D may be TRBD1 or TRBD2 (5 bases each). Germline V lookup: CDR1 SGHTA, CDR2 FQGNSA. CDR3 length: 13 amino acids. Trimming removed 1 base at V and 7 bases at J, with 10 bases between. CDR3 bases: TGTGCCAGCAGCTTAGATGGGGGAGTGACCCAGTACTTC. As protein: CASSLDGGVTQYF.

Only a few counts were recorded for this clone. The chain uses TRBV19 and TRBJ1-1; 8 bases are shared with TRBD1. Germline values: CDR1 LNHDA, CDR2 SQIVND (reference sequence). CDR3 size: 14 residues. Trimming cost V 5 bases and J 6 bases; bases outside gene matches: 8. CDR3 protein: CASSQDRVISEAFF. The CDR3 nucleotides read TGTGCCAGTAGTCAGGACAGGGTTATCTCTGAAGCTTTCTTT.